This T cell receptor beta chain was sequenced in a study of long-term antiretroviral therapy in people with HIV. The V gene's germline CDR1 is SEHNR and CDR2 FQNEAQ (reference sequence). The CDR3 has 16 residues. Trimming took 6 bases from V and 6 from J; bases not matched to a gene: 10. This clone was found a few times. Its specificity is unknown. Points from the study as a whole: ART adherence was not documented, and neither viral resistance nor therapy changes had any data. Diversity increased after ART yet remained lower than in transplant donor controls.

An immunoSEQ assay, version v3.0, was performed at survey level. Clones were sequenced by immunoSEQ multiplex PCR, and TCRdb holds only the in-frame ones, with some missing. Altogether more than 35,000 clones are present, around 96% being singletons, with the ten largest covering less than 3%. Source: unsorted PBMCs, taken 3.7 years after starting antiretroviral therapy. The receptor's source is a woman aged 45-59 years with HIV. The V gene is TRBV7-9, the J gene TRBJ2-7; 14 nucleotides line up with TRBD2. CDR3 coding DNA: TGTGCCAGCAGACCAACCGGGACTAGCGGGGGAGGCGAGCAGTACTTC. Translation gives CASRPTGTSGGGEQYF.